The clone carrying this T cell receptor beta chain was recorded once. Alpha- and beta-chain coverage of first-strand cDNA came from TRAV- and TRBV-specific primers. Amplification, which lasted 20 to 25 PCR cycles, used a constant-region primer and V-primer adapter to amplify TCRs. TCRdb ran MiXCR on the reads and lists one entry per CDR3 protein. Here the sample spans 65,000 to 90,000 distinct CDR3 sequences, 15% to 20% being singletons. The data stem from a study of low-dose radiotherapy and immunotherapy resistance in tumors. For the study at large: Each fraction for Cohort 1 was 0.5 Gy, given every 2 weeks, and the total came to 6.5 Gy. Cohort 2 patients were irradiated with 1 Gy every two weeks, reaching 13 Gy over 26 weeks. Intravenous nivolumab 240 mg every two weeks plus ipilimumab 1 mg/kg every six weeks was given to patients. Cyclophosphamide was given intravenously at 200 mg/m2 every two weeks, and each dose came one day before radiation and immunotherapy.

Time point of the sample: before trial treatment. The material sequenced was PBMCs, taken before treatment. This sequence was found in a male donor with prostate cancer.

CDR3 sequence reads: CADSILTGGRAGYGYTF. CDR3 nucleotide sequence: TGTGCCGATAGTATCCTAACAGGGGGCCGCGCGGGGTATGGCTACACCTTC. V usage is TRBV19 and J usage is TRBJ1-2; 9 positions match TRBD1. Germline assignment: CDR1 LNHDA and CDR2 SQIVND (reference sequence). J gave up 5 bases and V 11 bases, and 21 bases lay outside the gene matches. The CDR3 is 17 amino acids. Full variable domain (outside the CDR3, taken from reference TRBV19 and TRBJ1-2): DGGITQSPKYLFRKEGQNVTLSCEQNLNHDAMYWYRQDPGQGLRLIYYSQIVNDFQKGDIAEGYSVSREKKESFPLTVTSAQKNPTAFYLCADSILTGGRAGYGYTFGSGTRLTVV.